These 8 T cell receptor beta chains were all obtained from the same sample, sequenced in a study of cytomegalovirus exposure and HLA in healthy donors. Using immunoSEQ multiplex PCR, the repertoire was profiled, and TCRdb retains in-frame clones only, with some absent. The sample holds tens of thousands of clones, about 94% seen once. The sample taken for sequencing was PBMCs. All receptors come from a man between 18 and 35 years old in good health and CMV-seropositive.

The chain employs TRBV9 and TRBJ2-7; TRBD1 aligns across 10 bases. In germline, CDR1 is SGDLS, CDR2 YYNGEE. The CDR3 is 15 amino acids. Trimming cost V 0 bases and J 2 bases; bases outside gene matches: 2. This chain's CDR3 is CASSVGGTGAYEQYF. The CDR3 DNA sequence: TGTGCCAGCAGCGTAGGTGGGACAGGGGCCTACGAGCAGTACTTC.

This chain uses TRBV28 with TRBJ2-5; D perhaps matches TRBD2 (6 bases). V was shortened by 4 bases and J by 5 bases, with 20 bases between the two germline ends. This CDR3 has 16 amino acids. The V gene's germline CDR1 is MDHEN and CDR2 SYDVKM. The CDR3 sequence is CASSSTSRARGETQYF. In DNA, the CDR3 is TGTGCCAGCAGTTCCACCAGCAGGGCGCGGGGCGAGACCCAGTACTTC.

This sequence joins TRBV4-1 and TRBJ2-5; TRBD2 agrees at 11 bases. CDR3 length equals 16 residues. Germline trimming cut 2 bases from V and 2 bases from J; bases unmatched to any gene: 4. CDR1 MGHRA and CDR2 YSYEKL come from the germline V gene. The CDR3 DNA sequence: TGCGCCAGCAGCCAACCGGGACTAGCGGAGCAAGAGACCCAGTACTTC. Translated: CASSQPGLAEQETQYF.

This sequence joins TRBV19 and TRBJ1-4, with 8 bases matching TRBD1. The CDR3 has 15 residues. Losses at the gene ends were 5 bases for V and 4 bases for J; bases not matched to a gene: 6. The germline gives CDR1 LNHDA, CDR2 SQIVND (reference sequence). The CDR3 DNA reads TGTGCCAGTAGTGCAGGGGGCGTCGGTAATGAAAAACTGTTTTTT. It translates to CASSAGGVGNEKLFF.

CDR3 loop: CASTPGTGVGYTF. DNA for the CDR3: TGTGCCAGCACCCCCGGGACAGGGGTCGGCTACACCTTC. The chain recombines TRBV28 with TRBJ1-2; 10 bases are a match to TRBD1. V dropped 7 bases and J dropped 8; count of bases not matched to a gene: 7. Germline CDR1 MDHEN, CDR2 SYDVKM. CDR3 length: 13 amino acids.

This rearrangement joins TRBV5-1 to TRBJ2-7; TRBD1 agrees at 8 bases. J gave up 1 base and V 3 bases, and 3 bases lay outside the gene matches. The CDR3 is 14 residues long. Looked up from germline, CDR1 is SGHRS and CDR2 is YFSETQ. The CDR3 protein is CASSSDRGSYEQYF. CDR3 in DNA: TGCGCCAGCAGCTCTGACAGGGGTTCCTACGAGCAGTACTTC.

The CDR3 loop reads CASSLELAGTDTQYF. In DNA form, the CDR3 reads TGTGCCAGCAGCCTGGAACTAGCGGGTACAGATACGCAGTATTTT. The V and J genes are TRBV11-3 and TRBJ2-3, with 9 bases lining up with TRBD2. The CDR3 covers 15 residues. The germline gives CDR1 SGHNT, CDR2 YENEEA. Trimming removed 5 bases from V and 3 bases from J; junction bases left unmatched: 6. Full variable domain (remainder filled in from reference TRBV11-3 and TRBJ2-3): EAGVVQSPRYKIIEKKQPVAFWCNPISGHNTLYWYLQNLGQGPELLIRYENEEAVDDSQLPKDRFSAERLKGVDSTLKIQPAELGDSAVYLCASSLELAGTDTQYFGPGTRLTVL.

This chain links TRBV6-1 with TRBJ2-3; D call uncertain. The CDR3 is 12 residues long. Germline-derived CDR1 and CDR2 are MNHNS and SASEGT. Trimming removed 2 bases from V and 5 bases from J, with 5 bases in between. The CDR3 nucleotides read TGTGCCAGCAGTGAAAACAGAGATACGCAGTATTTT. It yields the protein CASSENRDTQYF.